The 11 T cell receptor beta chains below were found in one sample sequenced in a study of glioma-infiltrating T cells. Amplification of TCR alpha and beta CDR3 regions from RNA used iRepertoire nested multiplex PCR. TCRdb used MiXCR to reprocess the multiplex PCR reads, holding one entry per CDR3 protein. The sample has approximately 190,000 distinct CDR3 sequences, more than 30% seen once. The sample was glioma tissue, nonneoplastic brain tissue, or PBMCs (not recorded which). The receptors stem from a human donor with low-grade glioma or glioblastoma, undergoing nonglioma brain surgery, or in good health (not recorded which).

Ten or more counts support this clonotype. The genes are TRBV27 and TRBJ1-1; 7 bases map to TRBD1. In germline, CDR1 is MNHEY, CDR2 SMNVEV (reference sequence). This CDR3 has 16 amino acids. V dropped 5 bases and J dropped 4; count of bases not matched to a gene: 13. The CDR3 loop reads CASSIRTGVGLTEAFF. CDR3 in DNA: TGTGCCAGCAGTATTCGGACAGGAGTGGGTCTCACTGAAGCTTTCTTT.

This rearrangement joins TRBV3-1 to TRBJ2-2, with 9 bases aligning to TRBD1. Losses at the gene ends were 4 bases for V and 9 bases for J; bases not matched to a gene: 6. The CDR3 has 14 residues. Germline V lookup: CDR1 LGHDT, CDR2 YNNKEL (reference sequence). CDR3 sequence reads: CASSPGTGSRELFF. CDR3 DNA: TGTGCCAGCAGCCCCGGGACAGGGTCGAGGGAGCTGTTTTTT.

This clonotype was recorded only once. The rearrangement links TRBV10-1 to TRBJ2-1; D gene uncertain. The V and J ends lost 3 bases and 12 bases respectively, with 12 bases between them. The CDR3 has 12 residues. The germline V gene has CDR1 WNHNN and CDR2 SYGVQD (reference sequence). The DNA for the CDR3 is TGCGCCAGCAGTGACCGGGTGGGTGGGCAGTTCTTC. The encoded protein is CASSDRVGGQFF.

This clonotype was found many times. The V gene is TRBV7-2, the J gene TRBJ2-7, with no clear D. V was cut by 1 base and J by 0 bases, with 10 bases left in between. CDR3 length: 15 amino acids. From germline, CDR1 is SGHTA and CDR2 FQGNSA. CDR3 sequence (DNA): TGTGCCAGCAGCTTAGATACTGTTCTCTCCTACGAGCAGTACTTC. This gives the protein CASSLDTVLSYEQYF.

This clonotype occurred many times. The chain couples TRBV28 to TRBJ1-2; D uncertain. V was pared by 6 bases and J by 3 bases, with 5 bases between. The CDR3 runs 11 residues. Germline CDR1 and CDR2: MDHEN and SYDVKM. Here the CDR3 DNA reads TGTGCCAGCAGCTCCGACTATGGCTACACCTTC. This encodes CASSSDYGYTF.

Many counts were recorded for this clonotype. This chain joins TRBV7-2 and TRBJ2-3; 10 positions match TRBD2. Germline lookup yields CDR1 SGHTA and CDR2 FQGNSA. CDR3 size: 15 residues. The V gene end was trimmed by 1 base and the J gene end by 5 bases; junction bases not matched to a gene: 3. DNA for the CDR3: TGTGCCAGCAGCTTAGTAGCGGGGGGAGGAGATACGCAGTATTTT. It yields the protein CASSLVAGGGDTQYF.

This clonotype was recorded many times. The CDR3 DNA follows: TGCAGTGCTAGCAAGGACAGGCTCTCCTACAATGAGCAGTTCTTC. Its protein product is CSASKDRLSYNEQFF. The chain joins TRBV20-1 to TRBJ2-1; 7 bases align to TRBD1. V lost 3 bases to trimming and J lost 0 bases; unmatched junction nucleotides: 5. This CDR3 contains 15 residues. Germline values: CDR1 DFQATT, CDR2 SNEGSKA (reference sequence).

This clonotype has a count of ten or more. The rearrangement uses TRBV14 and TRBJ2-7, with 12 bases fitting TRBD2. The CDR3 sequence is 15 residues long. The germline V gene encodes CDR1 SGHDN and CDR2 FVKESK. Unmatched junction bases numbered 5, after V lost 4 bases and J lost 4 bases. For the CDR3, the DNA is TGTGCCAGCAGCCTTCCGACTAGCGGGAGTTACGAGCAGTACTTC. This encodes CASSLPTSGSYEQYF.

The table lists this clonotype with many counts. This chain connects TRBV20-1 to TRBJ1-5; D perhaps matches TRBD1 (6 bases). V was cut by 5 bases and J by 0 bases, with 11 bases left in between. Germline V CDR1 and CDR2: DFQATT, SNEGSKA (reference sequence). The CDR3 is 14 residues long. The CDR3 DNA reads TGCAGTGCTCGGAACAGGGTTAGCAATCAGCCCCAGCATTTT. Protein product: CSARNRVSNQPQHF.

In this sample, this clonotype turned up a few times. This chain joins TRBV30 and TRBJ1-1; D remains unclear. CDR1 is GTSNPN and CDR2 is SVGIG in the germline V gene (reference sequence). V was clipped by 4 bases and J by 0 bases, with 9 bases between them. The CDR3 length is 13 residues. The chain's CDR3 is CAWNEQVNTEAFF. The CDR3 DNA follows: TGTGCCTGGAACGAACAAGTGAACACTGAAGCTTTCTTT. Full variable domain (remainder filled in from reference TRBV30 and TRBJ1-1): SQTIHQWPATLVQPVGSPLSLECTVEGTSNPNLYWYRQAAGRGLQLLFYSVGIGQISSEVPQNLSASRPQDRQFILSSKKLLLSDSGFYLCAWNEQVNTEAFFGQGTRLTVV.

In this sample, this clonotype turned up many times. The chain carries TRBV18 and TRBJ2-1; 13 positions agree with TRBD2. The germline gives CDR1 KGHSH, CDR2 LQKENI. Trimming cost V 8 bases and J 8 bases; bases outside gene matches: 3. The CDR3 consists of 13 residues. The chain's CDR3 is CASGGLAGDEQFF. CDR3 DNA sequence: TGTGCCAGCGGAGGACTAGCGGGAGATGAGCAGTTCTTC.